Reported below is one T cell receptor beta chain. Its antigen target is currently unknown. Base qualities are not recorded, but no much larger clone differs from it by a single base. Germline trimming amounts to 3 bases on V and 2 bases on J, with 5 as the count of junction bases outside the gene matches. From a lookup of the germline V gene (reference sequence), CDR1 and CDR2 are DFQATT and SNEGSKA. The cysteine opens and the phenylalanine closes a CDR3 of 15 amino acids. The read is trimmed to its CDR3 DNA, 45 bases read in frame from base 1. Collaborating institutions collected whole blood in K2EDTA tubes following their own protocols. For TCRbeta analysis, collaborator samples were shipped as frozen whole blood, as isolated PBMCs, or as DNA extracted from either sample type. This sample was included in a study of blood T cell repertoires in COVID-19 (dated by TCRdb to about 2020). As for the study more broadly: Samples from collaborators originated in the United States, Italy and Spain and spanned both the acute and convalescent phases of COVID-19. Deeply sampled blood TCRbeta repertoires from subjects exposed to, actively infected with, or recovered from COVID-19 were included in the dataset. Where available, HLA class I and class II types were obtained from metadata supplied by the sample provider rather than from assay-based typing. The material from the prospective study consisted of cDNA or gDNA derived from T cells, B-cell-depleted T cells, or PBMCs. A de-identified subject ID, COVID-19 status, age in years and sex were almost always included in the sample metadata. The samples were drawn from two sources: the first 160 participants of the ongoing ImmuneRACE study, and over 1,000 subjects contributed by 6 global collaborators. The repertoires were made available in a free public database intended to serve as a resource for research on the immune response to SARS-CoV-2.

The immunoSEQ Assay, a bias-controlled multiplex PCR, was used to amplify TCRbeta CDR3 regions from genomic DNA. The paper's processing steps were these. The number of nucleated cells in each sample was estimated from the amplification of reference gene primers within the assay. To quantify the absolute abundance of each unique TCRbeta CDR3 rearrangement, sequence reads were collapsed and filtered. Productive Simpson clonality was computed per sample as the square root of Simpson's diversity index over productive rearrangements. In its TCRdb copy, this immuneACCESS table keeps in-frame sequences only and misses some clones. Where compared with another copy, unresolved V genes explain less than half of these, and the others have no known cause. The V and J calls and clone size are taken from that table; D and trimming were inferred from the DNA. Within this sample are 310,000 or so clones, with more than 75% of them counted one time only. Of the sample, under 5% falls within the top ten clones.

Results and caveats for the whole study, not just this receptor: The amount of clinical and demographic metadata varied by source and participant and was provided uncurated.

What was sequenced was peripheral blood. The V and J genes are TRBV20-1 and TRBJ2-3, with 10 middle bases fitting TRBD2. The sequence was collected from a woman aged 45-65 years with active or convalescent COVID-19. CDR3 loop: CSASLAGEITDTQYF. The sequenced DNA: TGCAGTGCTAGTCTAGCGGGGGAGATCACAGATACGCAGTATTTT.